This T cell receptor (beta chain) is from a study of blood T cell repertoires in COVID-19. Study as a whole: Acute and convalescent COVID-19 specimens originated in the United States, Italy and Spain. In each case, the material was cDNA or gDNA derived from T cells, B-cell-depleted T cells, or PBMCs.

Per the original methods: Estimates of nucleated cell counts were drawn from the amplification of reference gene primers. The assay was immunoSEQ multiplex PCR, and TCRdb's table has in-frame clones only and misses some. The V and J calls and clone size come from that table; D and trimming were worked out from the DNA. The data contain 300,000 to 400,000 clones, 80% to 90% of them singletons. Seattle patients were enrolled while actively infected and followed longitudinally. This CDR3 is 11 amino acids long. The V gene's germline CDR1 is LGHDT and CDR2 YNNKEL (reference sequence). V lost 4 bases, J lost 8 bases, and 8 bases lay in between.

The chain carries TRBV3-1 (or the pseudogene TRBV3-2) and TRBJ1-1; D uncertain. The sequenced sample was peripheral blood. This sequence was found in a woman in her forties or fifties with COVID-19, enrolled during active disease. The CDR3 region has the DNA TGTGCCAGCAGCCGAGGAGTAGAAGCTTTCTTT. Its protein product is CASSRGVEAFF.